The next 12 T cell receptor beta chains were all read from a single sample in a study of cytomegalovirus exposure and HLA in healthy donors. It was with 60 Vbeta and 13 Jbeta primers that the PCR ran. Clones were read by immunoSEQ multiplex PCR, and TCRdb kept only the in-frame ones, dropping some. The sample lists 90,000 to 150,000 clones, approximately 80% seen once, with approximately 1.8% in the top ten. Input material: PBMCs. These receptors originate from a man aged 40-49 years in good health and CMV-seronegative.

This sequence joins TRBV30 and TRBJ2-1; 9 nucleotides match TRBD2. The V segment lost 0 bases and the J segment 5 bases; nucleotides outside the gene matches: 5. Germline V gene lookup returns CDR1 GTSNPN and CDR2 SVGIG (reference sequence). The CDR3 has 15 residues. This CDR3 reads CAWSVMREGNNEQFF. The CDR3 nucleotides are TGTGCCTGGAGTGTAATGCGGGAGGGCAACAATGAGCAGTTCTTC.

This clone has just a few counts. V and J are TRBV9 and TRBJ2-1; a possible D gene is TRBD1 (6 bases). Trimming pared 0 bases from V and 6 bases from J, leaving 16 bases between. Germline CDR1 and CDR2: SGDLS and YYNGEE. This CDR3 comprises 16 residues. The CDR3 loop reads CASSVATDRRSNEQFF. CDR3 sequence (DNA): TGTGCCAGCAGCGTAGCAACTGACAGGCGGAGCAATGAGCAGTTCTTC.

The chain employs TRBV30 and TRBJ1-3; no reliable D call. Germline lookup yields CDR1 GTSNPN and CDR2 SVGIG (reference sequence). Trimming stripped 0 bases from V and 3 bases from J, with 9 bases between. CDR3 length equals 14 residues. The CDR3 DNA follows: TGTGCCTGGAGTGTGCGGGGTGGTGGAAACACCATATATTTT. Its protein is CAWSVRGGGNTIYF.

Of note for this clone: Other DNA sequences in the same sample also yield this CDR3. This chain joins TRBV7-8 and TRBJ2-7, with D perhaps matching TRBD1 (8 bases). Germline V CDR1 and CDR2: SGHVS, FQNEAQ. This CDR3 contains 14 residues. Trimming shortened V by 6 bases and J by 5 bases, and 17 bases separated the two germline ends. The CDR3 coding sequence is TGTGCCAGCAGGGGAGGGTCAGGGGGCCACGAGCAGTACTTC. It yields the protein CASRGGSGGHEQYF.

J is TRBJ1-2 and V is TRBV2, with a tentative D call TRBD1 (6 bases). Trimming took 3 bases from V and 6 from J, leaving 14 bases between them. The CDR3 length is 14 residues. Per the germline V gene, CDR1 is SNHLY and CDR2 is FYNNEI. CDR3 sequence (DNA): TGTGCCAGCAGTGAGGGGGCCGTTAGTCATGGCTACACCTTC. It encodes CASSEGAVSHGYTF.

V and J are TRBV7-2 and TRBJ2-7; TRBD1 might be the D (5 bases). CDR1 is SGHTA, CDR2 FQGNSA, per germline. The germline V and J ends were trimmed by 5 bases and 4 bases, with 15 bases remaining between them. The CDR3 loop spans 14 amino acids. This CDR3 is CASSPGLGHYEQYF. The CDR3 region has the DNA TGTGCCAGCAGCCCAGGGCTCGGGCATTACGAGCAGTACTTC.

This chain connects TRBV25-1 to TRBJ1-2, with TRBD1 matching over 7 bases. Trimming took 6 bases from V and 5 from J; bases not matched to a gene: 6. This CDR3 spans 13 amino acids. Germline CDR1 and CDR2: MGHDK and SYGVNS. Here the CDR3 DNA reads TGTGCCAGCAGCGTGATGACAGGGTATGGCTACACCTTC. As protein: CASSVMTGYGYTF.

This chain uses TRBV30 with TRBJ2-7; TRBD1 agrees at 7 bases. V trimming: 7 bases; J trimming: 5 bases; junction bases outside the gene matches: 8. Germline V gene lookup returns CDR1 GTSNPN and CDR2 SVGIG (reference sequence). There are 12 residues in the CDR3. CDR3 in amino acids: CALSKQGNEQYF. The CDR3, as DNA: TGTGCCTTGTCCAAACAGGGGAACGAGCAGTACTTC.

CDR3 DNA: TGTGCCAGCAGCCTACGAGGGACAGAGTTCGGAAAACTGTTTTTT. It is translated as CASSLRGTEFGKLFF. This chain connects TRBV4-2 to TRBJ1-4; TRBD1 aligns across 7 bases. Unmatched junction bases numbered 12, after V lost 4 bases and J lost 10 bases. The V gene's germline CDR1 is LGHNA and CDR2 YNFKEQ. This CDR3 is 15 amino acids long.

This chain uses TRBV5-4 with TRBJ2-5; a possible D gene is TRBD1 (6 bases). The CDR3 runs to 13 residues. V was trimmed by 2 bases and J by 6 bases, leaving 11 bases between them. Germline assignment: CDR1 SGHNT and CDR2 YYREEE (reference sequence). The CDR3 spells CASSLQGLKTQYF. CDR3 nucleotide sequence: TGTGCCAGCAGCTTACAGGGATTGAAGACCCAGTACTTC.

This rearrangement joins TRBV10-3 to TRBJ2-5; 14 nucleotides align to TRBD2. With the DNA end fitting TRBJ2-7 better, the J assignment may be wrong. Germline V CDR1 and CDR2: ENHRY, SYGVKD. CDR3 length: 19 amino acids. In DNA form, the CDR3 reads TGTGCCATCAGTGATCGGACTAGCGGGGGGACGAGATACTCCTACGAGCAGTACTTC. As protein: CAISDRTSGGTRYSYEQYF.

This clone has a single count. The chain links TRBV10-3 to TRBJ2-5; 13 bases are shared with TRBD2. This CDR3 has 15 residues. Germline V gives CDR1 ENHRY, CDR2 SYGVKD. Trimming took 5 bases from V and 5 from J; bases not matched to a gene: 5. The chain's CDR3 is CAISWTSGGPETQYF. CDR3 sequence (DNA): TGTGCCATCAGTTGGACTAGCGGGGGACCCGAGACCCAGTACTTC.